Each of the 20 T cell receptor beta chains below was sequenced from the same sample in a study of T cell changes during pregnancy in multiple sclerosis. Assay: immunoSEQ multiplex PCR; the TCRdb copy retains only in-frame clones and omits some. The top ten hold 9.5% to 13% of the sample, which has about 38,000 clones, approximately 91% seen once. The specimen was CD8+ T cells from peripheral blood mononuclear cells, collected after pregnancy. These receptors were obtained from a female donor with multiple sclerosis, enrolled in a pregnancy study.

The chain recombines TRBV4-1 with TRBJ1-1, with a possible D match to TRBD1 (6 bases). With 2 bases removed from V and 6 bases from J, the gap between germline ends came to 10 bases. The CDR3 spans 13 residues. Germline CDR1 MGHRA, CDR2 YSYEKL. CDR3 amino acids: CASSQPRTAEAFF. CDR3 bases: TGCGCCAGCAGCCAACCCCGGACAGCTGAAGCTTTCTTT.

V gene TRBV10-3 combines with J gene TRBJ2-7; 9 bases fit TRBD2. CDR3 length: 18 residues. Germline V gene data show CDR1 as ENHRY and CDR2 as SYGVKD. V lost 3 bases, J lost 3 bases, and 15 bases stayed unmatched. For the CDR3, the DNA is TGTGCCATCAGTGATCGGGCTTTAACCGGGACTAGCTTCTACGAGCAGTACTTC. Translating gives CAISDRALTGTSFYEQYF.

The chain uses TRBV7-9 and TRBJ1-2, with a tentative D call TRBD1 (5 bases). Germline V CDR1 and CDR2: SEHNR, FQNEAQ (reference sequence). The length of the CDR3 is 14 residues. The V gene lost 1 base and the J gene lost 4 bases, with 10 bases spanning the gap. The CDR3 sequence is CASSLGGAVYGYTF. The CDR3 DNA reads TGTGCCAGCAGCTTAGGGGGCGCCGTCTATGGCTACACCTTC.

V is TRBV9 and J is TRBJ2-7, with 7 bases aligning to TRBD2. This CDR3 has 15 residues. Looked up from germline, CDR1 is SGDLS and CDR2 is YYNGEE. V was pared by 0 bases and J by 5 bases, with 8 bases of the junction left unmatched. In nucleotides, the CDR3 is TGTGCCAGCAGCGTAGGTGGGAGGGATAGGGACGAGCAGTACTTC. It translates to CASSVGGRDRDEQYF.

The rearrangement uses TRBV4-2 and TRBJ2-1; D remains unclear. Germline CDR1 and CDR2: LGHNA and YNFKEQ. This CDR3 is built from 11 residues. The V gene lost 1 base and the J gene lost 10 bases, with 5 bases spanning the gap. Written as DNA, the CDR3 is TGTGCCAGCAGCCAAGGAGGAGAGCAGTTCTTC. This encodes CASSQGGEQFF.

The chain couples TRBV13 to TRBJ1-3; no firm D call. The germline gives CDR1 PRHDT, CDR2 FYEKMQ (reference sequence). The CDR3 totals 18 residues. Trimming left V 0 bases short and J 0 bases short, with 15 bases between. The CDR3 here is CASSLGLGPLISGNTIYF. CDR3 DNA: TGTGCCAGCAGCTTAGGCCTAGGTCCACTGATCTCTGGAAACACCATATATTTT.

Only one count was recorded for this clone. V is TRBV7-6 and J is TRBJ1-2; D ambiguous. CDR1 is SGHVS, CDR2 FNYEAQ, per germline. This CDR3 contains 15 residues. V was pared by 5 bases and J by 3 bases, with 16 bases between. CDR3 DNA: TGTGCCAGCAGCCCCTCGGGGAGCTTTCACTATGGCTACACCTTC. Translated, it gives CASSPSGSFHYGYTF.

The table lists this clone with a few counts. The gene calls are TRBV2 and TRBJ2-1; 7 nucleotides line up with TRBD2. Germline CDR1 reads SNHLY; CDR2 reads FYNNEI. The CDR3 spans 16 residues. The V gene end was trimmed by 6 bases and the J gene end by 4 bases; junction bases not matched to a gene: 12. CDR3 protein: CASSRGLLAPYNEQFF. The CDR3, as DNA: TGTGCCAGCAGCCGAGGGCTACTAGCGCCTTACAATGAGCAGTTCTTC.

The CDR3 sequence is CASRPVRDRVTEAFF. The DNA for the CDR3 is TGTGCCAGCCGCCCAGTCCGGGACAGGGTCACTGAAGCTTTCTTT. The chain employs TRBV28 and TRBJ1-1, with TRBD1 identical over 9 bases. CDR3 length equals 15 residues. From germline, CDR1 is MDHEN and CDR2 SYDVKM. The V and J ends lost 8 bases and 4 bases, in that order; junction bases with no gene match: 11.

The rearrangement links TRBV5-1 to TRBJ2-7; 10 nucleotides line up with TRBD2. CDR3 length equals 15 residues. J was trimmed by 5 bases and V by 0 bases; bases with no gene match: 5. From germline, CDR1 is SGHRS and CDR2 YFSETQ. The CDR3 region has the DNA TGCGCCAGCAGCTTGGCCGGACTAGCGGCCCACGAGCAGTACTTC. Translation gives CASSLAGLAAHEQYF.

The V and J genes are TRBV28 and TRBJ2-4; 8 bases are a match to TRBD2. The length of the CDR3 is 14 residues. The V gene's germline CDR1 is MDHEN and CDR2 SYDVKM. V was pared by 7 bases and J by 9 bases, with 11 bases of the junction left unmatched. The CDR3 DNA sequence: TGTGCCAGCACCCTCGGGACTAGTGACTTCATTCAGTACTTC. It codes for CASTLGTSDFIQYF.

The chain is built from TRBV4-2 and TRBJ2-2, with 7 bases lining up with TRBD2. Germline assignment: CDR1 LGHNA and CDR2 YNFKEQ. V was clipped by 1 base and J by 0 bases; unmatched bases: 2. The CDR3 is 16 amino acids. The CDR3 region is CASSQGGTTNTGELFF. As DNA, the CDR3 is TGTGCCAGCAGCCAAGGTGGGACTACGAACACCGGGGAGCTGTTTTTT.

The chain recombines TRBV9 with TRBJ2-7, with TRBD1 identical over 10 bases. The V gene end was trimmed by 4 bases and the J gene end by 6 bases; junction bases not matched to a gene: 10. CDR1 is SGDLS, CDR2 YYNGEE, per germline. The CDR3 runs 15 residues. Here the CDR3 reads CASSSGDRGRLEQYF. In DNA form, the CDR3 reads TGTGCCAGCAGCTCCGGGGACAGGGGACGGCTCGAGCAGTACTTC.

This chain joins TRBV4-1 and TRBJ2-1; 8 positions agree with TRBD1. CDR1 and CDR2 from the germline V gene are MGHRA and YSYEKL. The CDR3 is 17 amino acids. Unmatched junction bases numbered 15, after V lost 3 bases and J lost 8 bases. The DNA of the CDR3 is TGCGCCAGCAGCCAGGCCCCGCCCAAGACAGGGGTGGATGAGCAGTTCTTC. Encoded protein: CASSQAPPKTGVDEQFF.

The chain combines TRBV6-1 with TRBJ2-7; TRBD1 is a possible D gene (8 bases). Between the trimmed V and J ends, which lost 0 bases and 5 bases, there was a span of 17 bases. Per the germline V gene, CDR1 is MNHNS and CDR2 is SASEGT. This CDR3 has 16 residues. The CDR3 here is CASSEAWTGRVDEQYF. Written as DNA, the CDR3 is TGTGCCAGCAGTGAAGCCTGGACAGGGAGGGTTGACGAGCAGTACTTC.

The gene calls are TRBV5-5 and TRBJ2-7, with TRBD2 matching over 13 bases. CDR3 length: 16 amino acids. Germline-derived CDR1 and CDR2 are SGHKS and YYEKEE (reference sequence). J gave up 0 bases and V 3 bases, and 3 bases lay outside the gene matches. The CDR3 loop is CASSWRLAGGSYEQYF. The DNA for the CDR3 is TGTGCCAGCAGCTGGCGACTAGCGGGAGGCTCCTACGAGCAGTACTTC.

The rearrangement joins TRBV7-3 to TRBJ2-1; D might be TRBD2 (6 bases). This CDR3 has 18 amino acids. Trimming took 1 base from V and 10 from J, leaving 26 bases between them. Germline CDR1 is SGHTA and CDR2 is FQGTGA. The CDR3 spells CASSLSTEPGGPTLEQFF. Written as DNA, the CDR3 is TGTGCCAGCAGCTTAAGTACGGAGCCCGGAGGGCCGACTCTAGAGCAGTTCTTC.

This chain uses TRBV9 with TRBJ2-3, with 8 bases that match TRBD2. Trimming removed 4 bases from V and 2 bases from J; junction bases left unmatched: 9. Per germline, CDR1 SGDLS and CDR2 YYNGEE. The CDR3 extends over 16 amino acids. CDR3 coding DNA: TGTGCCAGCAGCCCAAGGGCGGGGGGCCCCACAGATACGCAGTATTTT. Translation gives CASSPRAGGPTDTQYF.

The chain recombines TRBV6-5 with TRBJ1-1, with 11 bases that match TRBD1. V shed 2 bases, J shed 6 bases, and the junction held 8 bases outside the gene matches. Germline values: CDR1 MNHEY, CDR2 SVGAGI. This CDR3 comprises 16 residues. DNA for the CDR3: TGTGCCAGCAGTTACCGATCACCGGGACAGGGGGCTGAAGCTTTCTTT. Translation gives CASSYRSPGQGAEAFF.

This sequence joins TRBV7-8 and TRBJ2-7; D gene unclear. Trimming shortened V by 1 base and J by 6 bases, and 16 bases separated the two germline ends. This CDR3 region has 15 residues. CDR1 and CDR2 from the germline V gene are SGHVS and FQNEAQ. CDR3 sequence: CASSLDNSGLSEQYF. In DNA, the CDR3 is TGTGCCAGCAGCTTAGACAATTCGGGTCTCAGCGAGCAGTACTTC. Using reference TRBV7-8 and TRBJ2-7 for the parts outside the CDR3, the full variable domain is GAGVSQSPRYKVAKRGQDVALRCDPISGHVSLFWYQQALGQGPEFLTYFQNEAQLDKSGLPSDRFFAERPEGSVSTLKIQRTQQEDSAVYLCASSLDNSGLSEQYFGPGTRLTVT.